The 22 T cell receptor beta chains below were found in one sample sequenced in a study of vaccination and CD4 T cells after COVID-19. Documented treatment: approximately nine-day PBMC culture with coronavirus spike peptide pools or control peptides (ViraFEST assay). At the Johns Hopkins FTIC core, DNA taken from cultured CD4+ T cells was sequenced by way of the Oncomine TCR Beta short-read assay. TCRdb reanalysed the PCR reads using MiXCR and keeps one entry per CDR3 protein. The sample includes fewer than 20,000 distinct CDR3 sequences, approximately 41% seen only once; the top ten take 7.5% to 9.5%. No antigen is known for these receptors. The sequencing input was CD4+ T cells from blood, cultured in vitro. All receptors come from a human donor who had recovered from COVID-19.

As to this clonotype: An end of the junction differs from the germline gene, which may be a read error. The V gene is TRBV18, the J gene TRBJ1-2, with unresolved D. The CDR3 spans 13 residues. CDR1 and CDR2 (germline): KGHSH, LQKENI. CDR3 sequence (DNA): TGCGCCAGCTCACCAATCGGGGACTATGGCTACACCTTC. Translating it yields CASSPIGDYGYTF. The full variable domain, rest sourced from reference TRBV18 and TRBJ1-2, is NAGVMQNPRHLVRRRGQEARLRCSPMKGHSHVYWYRQLPEEGLKFMVYLQKENIIDESGMPKERFSAEFPKEGPSILRIQQVVRGDSAAYFCASSPIGDYGYTFGSGTRLTVV.

The chain employs TRBV29-1 and TRBJ1-2, with D perhaps matching TRBD1 (6 bases). The V gene lost 7 bases and the J gene lost 2 bases, with 14 bases spanning the gap. Per the germline V gene, CDR1 is SQVTM and CDR2 is ANQGSEA. The CDR3 loop spans 13 amino acids. The CDR3 sequence: CSAGGAGNYGYTF. The CDR3 DNA follows: TGCAGCGCCGGGGGCGCAGGCAACTATGGCTACACCTTC.

A single count supports this clonotype. The CDR3 DNA reads TGTGCCTGGAGCCTGCAGTCCTATAGCAATCAGCCCCAGCATTTT. Its protein is CAWSLQSYSNQPQHF. The V gene is TRBV30, the J gene TRBJ1-5; D is unclear. The germline gives CDR1 GTSNPN, CDR2 SVGIG (reference sequence). Trimming removed 3 bases from V and 0 bases from J, with 12 bases in between. The CDR3 spans 15 residues.

The rearrangement links TRBV7-6 to TRBJ2-2, with D unclear. CDR1 and CDR2 (germline): SGHVS, FNYEAQ. This CDR3 spans 12 amino acids. The V and J ends lost 5 bases and 2 bases respectively, with 3 bases between them. The CDR3 nucleotides read TGTGCCAGCAGCGATAACACCGGGGAGCTGTTTTTT. Amino acid sequence: CASSDNTGELFF.

The chain combines TRBV12-3 or TRBV12-4 with TRBJ1-2; D may be TRBD1 (6 bases). V dropped 6 bases and J dropped 4 bases, with 18 bases sitting between them. This CDR3 region has 15 residues. In nucleotides, the CDR3 is TGTGCCAGCAGCCAGACCCCAACAGGGTCCTATGGCTACACCTTC. Its translation is CASSQTPTGSYGYTF.

The chain's CDR3 is CASSPGDGTEAFF. CDR3 coding DNA: TGTGCCAGCTCACCAGGGGATGGTACTGAAGCTTTCTTT. This rearrangement joins TRBV18 to TRBJ1-1; D gene uncertain. Looked up from germline, CDR1 is KGHSH and CDR2 is LQKENI. The CDR3 consists of 13 residues. V shed 2 bases and J shed 5 bases, with 9 bases lying between them. The full variable domain, completed using reference TRBV18 and TRBJ1-1, is NAGVMQNPRHLVRRRGQEARLRCSPMKGHSHVYWYRQLPEEGLKFMVYLQKENIIDESGMPKERFSAEFPKEGPSILRIQQVVRGDSAAYFCASSPGDGTEAFFGQGTRLTVV.

A few counts support this clonotype. The chain links TRBV20-1 to TRBJ2-4; D remains unclear. V was cut by 6 bases and J by 2 bases, with 17 bases left in between. Per the germline V gene, CDR1 is DFQATT and CDR2 is SNEGSKA (reference sequence). CDR3 length: 15 residues. For the CDR3, the DNA is TGCAGTGCAGAGTCGTCCCGCGGATCCAAAAACATTCAGTACTTC. The encoded protein is CSAESSRGSKNIQYF.

The chain uses TRBV2 and TRBJ2-5; no firm D call. Germline assignment: CDR1 SNHLY and CDR2 FYNNEI. The CDR3 covers 12 residues. The germline V and J ends were trimmed by 6 bases and 3 bases, with 8 bases remaining between them. The CDR3 region has the DNA TGTGCCAGCAGGGTACTGAAAGAGACCCAGTACTTC. The encoded protein is CASRVLKETQYF.

The V gene is TRBV20-1, the J gene TRBJ2-7; D is possibly TRBD2 (5 bases). The CDR3 is made up of 13 amino acids. The germline CDR1 and CDR2 sequences are DFQATT and SNEGSKA (reference sequence). Between the trimmed V and J ends, which lost 2 bases and 5 bases, there was a span of 13 bases. CDR3 coding DNA: TGCAGTGCTAGACTGGCGGGTATCAACGAGCAGTACTTC. The encoded protein is CSARLAGINEQYF.

The genes are TRBV6-1 and TRBJ2-7; TRBD2 matches at 10 bases. The CDR3 runs 15 residues. The germline V gene has CDR1 MNHNS and CDR2 SASEGT. Germline trimming cut 4 bases from V and 3 bases from J; bases unmatched to any gene: 6. The CDR3 nucleotides read TGTGCCAGCAGTGCCCAGAGCGGGAGGGTCTACGAGCAGTACTTC. The encoded protein is CASSAQSGRVYEQYF.

The chain uses TRBV6-1 and TRBJ2-7; D assignment may be TRBD1 or TRBD2 (5 bases each). The germline gives CDR1 MNHNS, CDR2 SASEGT. V was shortened by 1 base and J by 2 bases, with 12 bases between the two germline ends. There are 15 residues in the CDR3. The CDR3 bases are TGTGCCAGCAGTGAAGAAGGGACGTCACCCTACGAGCAGTACTTC. Amino acids: CASSEEGTSPYEQYF.

The gene calls are TRBV2 and TRBJ2-5; D is unresolved. Trimming took 8 bases from V and 2 from J, leaving 6 bases between them. CDR1 SNHLY and CDR2 FYNNEI come from the germline V gene. CDR3 length: 11 residues. CDR3: CASGLQETQYF. The CDR3 DNA follows: TGTGCCAGCGGGTTACAAGAGACCCAGTACTTC.

This clonotype was picked up a small number of times. This sequence joins TRBV7-2 and TRBJ2-5; D gene uncertain. The CDR3 runs to 11 residues. The V end lost 2 bases, the J end lost 9 bases, and 7 bases lay between the germline ends. CDR1 SGHTA and CDR2 FQGNSA come from the germline V gene. The CDR3 loop is CASSLTGSQYF. The CDR3 DNA is TGTGCCAGCAGCTTAACCGGGTCCCAGTACTTC.

The genes are TRBV11-3 and TRBJ2-7; 12 positions agree with TRBD2. Looked up from germline, CDR1 is SGHNT and CDR2 is YENEEA. V shed 5 bases, J shed 1 base, and the junction held 3 bases outside the gene matches. This CDR3 spans 15 amino acids. The CDR3 bases are TGTGCCAGCAGCCCGGGACTAGCGGGTTCCTACGAGCAGTACTTC. It translates to CASSPGLAGSYEQYF.

Here the CDR3 reads CAWDRGHLYGYTF. CDR3 DNA sequence: TGTGCCTGGGACAGGGGGCACCTCTATGGCTACACCTTC. The V gene is TRBV30, the J gene TRBJ1-2, with 10 bases aligning to TRBD1. The CDR3 length is 13 residues. CDR1 GTSNPN and CDR2 SVGIG come from the germline V gene (reference sequence). V dropped 5 bases and J dropped 4; count of bases not matched to a gene: 4.

The chain couples TRBV6-4 to TRBJ2-3, with 8 bases aligning to TRBD2. Losses at the gene ends were 4 bases for V and 3 bases for J; bases not matched to a gene: 3. The CDR3 is 14 residues long. CDR1 is MRHNA and CDR2 is SNTAGT in the germline V gene. In DNA form, the CDR3 reads TGTGCCAGCAGTGCGGGAGGGCCAACAGATACGCAGTATTTT. Its protein is CASSAGGPTDTQYF.

The DNA for the CDR3 is TGTGCCAGCAGTGATCTAGCGGGAGGGGAATACAATGAGCAGTTCTTC. Amino acid sequence: CASSDLAGGEYNEQFF. V and J are TRBV6-4 and TRBJ2-1, with 12 bases matching TRBD2. In germline, CDR1 is MRHNA, CDR2 SNTAGT. V lost 3 bases and J lost 4; bases outside the gene matches: 4. CDR3 length: 16 amino acids.

The chain carries TRBV19 and TRBJ2-2; D is uncertain. V lost 5 bases and J 6 bases, leaving 10 bases between the germline ends. This CDR3 has 13 amino acids. Germline lookup yields CDR1 LNHDA and CDR2 SQIVND (reference sequence). The CDR3, as DNA: TGTGCCAGTAGTCCCCTTTTACCCGGGGAGCTGTTTTTT. It specifies CASSPLLPGELFF.

This clonotype came up once. The V gene is TRBV6-1, the J gene TRBJ2-1, with D possibly TRBD2 on 6 matching bases. Germline CDR1 and CDR2: MNHNS and SASEGT. V lost 5 bases, J lost 15 bases, and 20 bases lay in between. The CDR3 totals 13 residues. Here the CDR3 reads CASSRDSQGGRFF. DNA for the CDR3: TGTGCCAGCAGTCGAGACTCTCAGGGAGGTCGGTTCTTC.

This chain connects TRBV2 to TRBJ1-6, with D hard to call. The V gene lost 7 bases and the J gene lost 0 bases, with 10 bases spanning the gap. The CDR3 is made up of 15 amino acids. CDR1 and CDR2 (germline): SNHLY, FYNNEI. The chain's CDR3 is CASTTRSSYNSPLHF. Written as DNA, the CDR3 is TGTGCCAGCACAACAAGGAGCTCCTATAATTCACCCCTCCACTTT. Drawing the rest from reference TRBV2 and TRBJ1-6, the complete variable domain is EPEVTQTPSHQVTQMGQEVILRCVPISNHLYFYWYRQILGQKVEFLVSFYNNEISEKSEIFDDQFSVERPDGSNFTLKIRSTKLEDSAMYFCASTTRSSYNSPLHFGNGTRLTVT.

The chain employs TRBV28 and TRBJ1-1; D might be TRBD1 (5 bases). The V end lost 6 bases, the J end lost 4 bases, and 12 bases lay between the germline ends. The CDR3 sequence is 13 residues long. The germline CDR1 and CDR2 sequences are MDHEN and SYDVKM. The CDR3 here is CASSRPGPTEAFF. The CDR3 nucleotides read TGTGCCAGCAGCCGTCCGGGACCCACTGAAGCTTTCTTT. Complete variable domain (other parts from reference TRBV28 and TRBJ1-1): DVKVTQSSRYLVKRTGEKVFLECVQDMDHENMFWYRQDPGLGLRLIYFSYDVKMKEKGDIPEGYSVSREKKERFSLILESASTNQTSMYLCASSRPGPTEAFFGQGTRLTVV.

This chain joins TRBV7-3 and TRBJ1-6; 10 bases line up with TRBD1. After removal of 1 base from V and 5 bases from J, the junction contained 2 bases not matched to a gene. CDR1 SGHTA and CDR2 FQGTGA come from the germline V gene. The CDR3 spans 16 residues. The CDR3 DNA follows: TGTGCCAGCAGCTTAATGGGACAGGGGAATAATTCACCCCTCCACTTT. It translates to CASSLMGQGNNSPLHF. Based on the CDR3 plus reference TRBV7-3 and TRBJ1-6, the full variable domain is GAGVSQTPSNKVTEKGKYVELRCDPISGHTALYWYRQSLGQGPEFLIYFQGTGAADDSGLPNDRFFAVRPEGSVSTLKIQRTERGDSAVYLCASSLMGQGNNSPLHFGNGTRLTVT.